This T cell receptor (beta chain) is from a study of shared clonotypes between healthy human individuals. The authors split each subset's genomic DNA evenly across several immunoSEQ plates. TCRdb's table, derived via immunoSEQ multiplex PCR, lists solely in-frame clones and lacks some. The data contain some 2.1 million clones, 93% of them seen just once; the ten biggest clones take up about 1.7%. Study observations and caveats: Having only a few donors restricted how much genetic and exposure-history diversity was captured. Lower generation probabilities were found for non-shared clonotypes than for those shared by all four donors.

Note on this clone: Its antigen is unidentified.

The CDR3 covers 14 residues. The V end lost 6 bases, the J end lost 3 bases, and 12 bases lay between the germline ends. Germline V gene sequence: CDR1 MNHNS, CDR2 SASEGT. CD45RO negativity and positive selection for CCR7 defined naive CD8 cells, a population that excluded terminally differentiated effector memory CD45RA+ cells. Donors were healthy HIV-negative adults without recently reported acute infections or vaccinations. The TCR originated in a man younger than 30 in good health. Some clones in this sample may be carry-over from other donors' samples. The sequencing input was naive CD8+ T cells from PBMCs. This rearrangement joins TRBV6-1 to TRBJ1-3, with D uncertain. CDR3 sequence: CASSAWLDGNTIYF. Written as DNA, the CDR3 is TGTGCCAGCAGCGCCTGGCTGGATGGAAACACCATATATTTT.